This T cell receptor beta chain was sequenced in a study of blood T cell repertoires in COVID-19. Turning to the study itself: COVID-19 samples collected from the United States, Italy and Spain covered acute and convalescent phases.

V gave up 6 bases and J gave up 4 bases; unmatched junction bases: 6. Germline V gene lookup returns CDR1 SGHAT and CDR2 FQNNGV. The CDR3 is made up of 15 amino acids. TCRdb's copy holds only in-frame clones and misses some; the assay was immunoSEQ multiplex PCR. The repertoire holds 250,000 or so clones, 80% to 90% seen once, with around 3.8% in the top ten. Participant age was roughly 18 to 89 years, and participants resided in fewer than 25 US areas. The study recruited exposed participants who had met a COVID-19 case within 2 weeks before entry. The clonotype was recovered from a woman aged 25 to 39 who had been exposed to COVID-19. The sequenced material came from PBMCs or T cells enriched from blood (not recorded which). This chain links TRBV11-2 with TRBJ2-7, with 13 bases identical to TRBD2. DNA for the CDR3: TGTGCCAGCAGGCCCGGGACTAGCGGGATGTACGAGCAGTACTTC. The encoded protein is CASRPGTSGMYEQYF.